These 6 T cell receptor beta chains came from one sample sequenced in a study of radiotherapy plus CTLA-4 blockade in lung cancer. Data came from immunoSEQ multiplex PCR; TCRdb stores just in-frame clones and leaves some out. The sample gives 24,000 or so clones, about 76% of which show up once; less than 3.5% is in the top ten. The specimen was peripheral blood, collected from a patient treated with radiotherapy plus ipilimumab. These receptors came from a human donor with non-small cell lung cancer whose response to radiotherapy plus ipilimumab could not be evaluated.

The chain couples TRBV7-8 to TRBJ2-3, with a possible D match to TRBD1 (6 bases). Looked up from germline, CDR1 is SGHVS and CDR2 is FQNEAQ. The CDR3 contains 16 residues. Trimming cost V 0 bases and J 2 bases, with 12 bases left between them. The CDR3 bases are TGTGCCAGCAGCTTAGCCCAACAGGGAATCACAGATACGCAGTATTTT. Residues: CASSLAQQGITDTQYF.

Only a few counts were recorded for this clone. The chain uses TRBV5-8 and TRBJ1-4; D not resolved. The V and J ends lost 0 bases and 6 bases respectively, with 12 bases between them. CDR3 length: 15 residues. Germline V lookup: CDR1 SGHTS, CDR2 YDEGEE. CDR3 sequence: CASSLDPARDEKLFF. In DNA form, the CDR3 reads TGTGCCAGCAGCTTGGACCCTGCTCGGGATGAAAAACTGTTTTTT.

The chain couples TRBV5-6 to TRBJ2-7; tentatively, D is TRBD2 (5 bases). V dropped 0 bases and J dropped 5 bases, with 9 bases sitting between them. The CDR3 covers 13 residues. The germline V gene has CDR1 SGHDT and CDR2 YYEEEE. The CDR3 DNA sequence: TGTGCCAGCAGCTTGGCCGGGGTGCACGAGCAGTACTTC. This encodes CASSLAGVHEQYF.

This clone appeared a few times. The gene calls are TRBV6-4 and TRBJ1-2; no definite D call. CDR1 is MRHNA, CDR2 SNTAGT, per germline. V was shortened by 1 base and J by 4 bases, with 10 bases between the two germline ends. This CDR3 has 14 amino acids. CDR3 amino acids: CASSDFPGSYGYTF. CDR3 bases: TGTGCCAGCAGTGACTTTCCAGGTAGCTATGGCTACACCTTC.

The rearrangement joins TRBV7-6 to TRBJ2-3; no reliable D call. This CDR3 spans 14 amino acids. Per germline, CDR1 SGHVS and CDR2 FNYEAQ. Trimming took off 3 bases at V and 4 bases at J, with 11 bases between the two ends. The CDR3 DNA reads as TGTGCCAGCAGCTTCCCCGGAGTTGCAGATACGCAGTATTTT. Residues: CASSFPGVADTQYF.

CDR3 nucleotide sequence: TGTGCCAGCAGCCAACTGACTAGCGGGAGAGATACAGATACGCAGTATTTT. Amino acid sequence: CASSQLTSGRDTDTQYF. The chain has TRBV4-2 and TRBJ2-3; 12 positions match TRBD2. This CDR3 comprises 17 residues. The V segment lost 2 bases and the J segment 3 bases; nucleotides outside the gene matches: 6. The germline CDR1 and CDR2 sequences are LGHNA and YNFKEQ.